The TCR beta chain under discussion was sequenced for a study of shared clonotypes between healthy human individuals. Regarding the study as a whole: Compared with memory subsets, naive subsets generally had larger estimated richness.

To note about this clone: The antigen remains unidentified.

V lost 2 bases and J 4 bases, leaving 13 bases between the germline ends. The CDR3 length is 15 residues. Germline CDR1 is ENHRY and CDR2 is SYGVKD. TCRdb's table, derived via immunoSEQ multiplex PCR, lists solely in-frame clones and lacks some. Among millions of clones listed, 85% to 95% were seen once. Sequencing was carried out using naive CD4+ T cells sorted from blood. Noted subset: CD45RA+ positively selected. This clonotype was obtained from a man younger than 35 in good health. The rearrangement uses TRBV10-3 and TRBJ2-3, with D perhaps TRBD2 (5 bases). CDR3: CAISETGLASDTQYF. In DNA, the CDR3 is TGTGCCATCAGTGAGACCGGCCTAGCTTCAGATACGCAGTATTTT.